Reported below is one T cell receptor beta chain. No antigen is known for it. This specimen belongs to a study of T cell responses to AZD1222 COVID-19 vaccine. Per the germline V gene, CDR1 is SGHAT and CDR2 is FQNNGV. V dropped 2 bases and J dropped 0 bases, with 17 bases sitting between them. The CDR3 has 18 residues. The protocol was immunoSEQ multiplex PCR, while the TCRdb copy is restricted to in-frame clones and leaves out a portion. In the table there are 70,000 to 90,000 clones, roughly 87% of which are singletons. Study-wide results and limits: Most donors were white British and more were female, and clonal diversity was possibly underestimated. Only a handful of people who got AZD1222 tested seropositive at baseline.

This receptor was taken from an adult in good health. Specimen: peripheral blood, collected on day 0 of AZD1222 vaccination. This chain links TRBV11-2 with TRBJ1-3, with D hard to call. Here the CDR3 reads CASSLFGYQESSGNTIYF. In DNA form, the CDR3 reads TGTGCCAGCAGCTTATTCGGCTATCAGGAGAGCTCTGGAAACACCATATATTTT.